This T cell receptor beta chain appears in the sequencing data of a study of molecular identifiers for immune sequencing clone quantification. Study-wide context: Four of five splits of RNA from about 20,000 or 100,000 naive CD8 cells were sequenced in replicates.

TCRdb reanalysed the PCR reads using MiXCR and keeps one entry per CDR3 protein. The table records about 510,000 distinct CDR3 sequences, about 22% of them present only once. With 6 bases removed from V and 0 bases from J, the gap between germline ends came to 8 bases. The CDR3 is 13 residues long. On this clonotype: Its antigen remains unidentified.

Sorted inputs of roughly 19,000 to 1,100,000 cells, with 10%, 30% or 50% RNA, yielded naive CD8 libraries. Using a CD8+CD4-CCR7+CD45RA+ phenotype, naive CD8 T cells were sorted. Study-level points and caveats: Highly expanded clones may be undercounted when identical TCR molecules share barcodes.

The chain links TRBV12-3 or TRBV12-4 to TRBJ2-5; D possibly matches TRBD1 or TRBD2 (5 bases each). The clonotype was recovered from a human donor in good health. Some libraries in this study had Jurkat cell RNA spiked in. The sequencing sample was made of naive CD8+ T cells from blood, with Jurkat cell RNA spiked in. Indicated subset: FACS-sorted CD8+CD4-CCR7+CD45RA+ naive T cells. CDR3 protein: CASRGVDQETQYF. CDR3 DNA: TGTGCCAGCAGGGGGGTGGACCAAGAGACCCAGTACTTC.